A single sample gave rise to the 17 T cell receptor beta chains below, sequenced in a study of chemoradiotherapy in HPV16-positive cancers. Sequenced by immunoSEQ multiplex PCR; TCRdb stores in-frame clones only, minus some. Of 45,000 to 60,000 clones in the sample, more than 90% were seen once. The specimen comprised blood, sampled from a patient who underwent chemoradiotherapy. The receptors here all came from a human donor with HPV-associated anogenital cancer.

The genes are TRBV11-3 and TRBJ1-3; D is undetermined. V lost 0 bases and J lost 7, with 10 bases in between. The germline gives CDR1 SGHNT, CDR2 YENEEA. The CDR3 sequence is 14 residues long. The CDR3 DNA sequence: TGTGCCAGCAGCTTAGATGGCGGTGGGAACACCATATATTTT. Its translation is CASSLDGGGNTIYF.

The V and J genes are TRBV5-6 and TRBJ2-3; TRBD2 matches at 8 bases. Germline assignment: CDR1 SGHDT and CDR2 YYEEEE. Losses at the gene ends were 3 bases for V and 2 bases for J; bases not matched to a gene: 11. The CDR3 extends over 17 amino acids. The chain's CDR3 is CASSWGTRGSLTDTQYF. The CDR3 region has the DNA TGTGCCAGCAGCTGGGGGACTAGGGGGTCTCTCACAGATACGCAGTATTTT.

The V call is TRBV5-1, the J call TRBJ1-6; TRBD1 is a possible D gene (5 bases). With 4 bases removed from V and 10 bases from J, the gap between germline ends came to 18 bases. Germline V gene data show CDR1 as SGHRS and CDR2 as YFSETQ. The CDR3 covers 15 residues. CDR3 nucleotides: TGCGCCAGCAGCCCGGGGACTGCGTCGGACTCACCCCTCCACTTT. Its protein product is CASSPGTASDSPLHF.

This sequence joins TRBV7-8 and TRBJ1-3; tentatively, D is TRBD1 (5 bases). V lost 3 bases to trimming and J lost 0 bases, with 6 bases between them. The CDR3 loop spans 14 amino acids. CDR1 is SGHVS and CDR2 is FQNEAQ in the germline V gene. DNA for the CDR3: TGTGCCAGCAGCTTGGACATCTCTGGAAACACCATATATTTT. This sequence encodes CASSLDISGNTIYF.

This clone occurred once. V and J are TRBV5-3 and TRBJ1-2; 9 positions agree with TRBD1. TRBV5-3 is known as an ORF, though its function is uncertain. The CDR3 is made up of 16 amino acids. V trimming: 5 bases; J trimming: 5 bases; junction bases outside the gene matches: 13. CDR3 loop: CARSSPGQGVVYGYTF. CDR3 in DNA: TGTGCCAGAAGTTCACCGGGACAGGGTGTAGTTTATGGCTACACCTTC.

The gene calls are TRBV5-6 and TRBJ1-2; no clear D gene. Per the germline V gene, CDR1 is SGHDT and CDR2 is YYEEEE. The CDR3 length is 14 residues. V was pared by 0 bases and J by 2 bases, with 8 bases between. The CDR3 sequence: CASSLGPNNYGYTF. The CDR3 DNA reads TGTGCCAGCAGCTTGGGTCCCAACAACTATGGCTACACCTTC.

The gene calls are TRBV7-9 and TRBJ1-1, with 9 positions matching TRBD1. CDR1 is SEHNR, CDR2 FQNEAQ, per germline (reference sequence). This CDR3 region has 18 residues. The trim removed 5 bases at V and 2 bases at J, leaving 15 bases unmatched. CDR3 sequence: CASSRPGQGAGSNTEAFF. CDR3 nucleotide sequence: TGTGCCAGCAGCCGGCCGGGACAGGGAGCCGGGTCAAACACTGAAGCTTTCTTT.

The chain recombines TRBV5-1 with TRBJ1-1, with D unclear. The V end was cut by 5 bases, the J end by 1 base, with 15 bases between. The CDR3 has 15 residues. Germline V lookup: CDR1 SGHRS, CDR2 YFSETQ. The CDR3 nucleotides read TGCGCCAGCAGTCGGAGCGTGGGATCGAACACTGAAGCTTTCTTT. Translation: CASSRSVGSNTEAFF.

In nucleotides, the CDR3 is TGTGCCAGCAGCTCGGGGCCCACTTACAATGAGCAGTTCTTC. It is translated as CASSSGPTYNEQFF. The chain carries TRBV7-9 and TRBJ2-1; tentatively, D is TRBD1 or TRBD2 (5 bases each). The CDR3 runs to 14 residues. Trimming shortened V by 4 bases and J by 4 bases, and 11 bases separated the two germline ends. The germline V gene encodes CDR1 SEHNR and CDR2 FQNEAQ (reference sequence).

In this sample, this clone turned up once. The V gene is TRBV11-2, the J gene TRBJ1-6, with D tentatively TRBD1 (5 bases). This CDR3 comprises 13 residues. V was trimmed by 6 bases and J by 7 bases, leaving 10 bases between them. Germline CDR1 is SGHAT and CDR2 is FQNNGV. The CDR3 sequence: CASRAGTNSPLHF. Written as DNA, the CDR3 is TGTGCCAGCAGGGCCGGGACGAATTCACCCCTCCACTTT.

The chain has TRBV18 and TRBJ1-2; 9 nucleotides line up with TRBD1. Germline values: CDR1 KGHSH, CDR2 LQKENI. J lost 1 base, V lost 3 bases, and 3 bases had no gene match. The CDR3 spans 15 residues. CDR3 loop: CASSPTGGGNYGYTF. CDR3 DNA: TGTGCCAGCTCACCTACAGGGGGCGGTAACTATGGCTACACCTTC.

The chain carries TRBV4-1 and TRBJ1-4; TRBD1 aligns across 7 bases. This CDR3 is 15 amino acids long. The germline gives CDR1 MGHRA, CDR2 YSYEKL. J was trimmed by 6 bases and V by 0 bases; bases with no gene match: 4. The CDR3 reads CASSQEGGGDEKLFF. CDR3 sequence (DNA): TGCGCCAGCAGCCAAGAGGGAGGGGGCGATGAAAAACTGTTTTTT.

The chain is built from TRBV6-5 and TRBJ1-1; D may be TRBD1 (5 bases). The germline V gene encodes CDR1 MNHEY and CDR2 SVGAGI. The V and J ends lost 5 bases and 7 bases respectively, with 14 bases between them. The CDR3 spans 13 residues. CDR3: CASSPRDGREAFF. CDR3 in DNA: TGTGCCAGCAGTCCCCGGGACGGACGTGAAGCTTTCTTT.

This clone was seen once. The gene calls are TRBV6-1 and TRBJ2-5; 10 nucleotides match TRBD2. Germline CDR1 MNHNS, CDR2 SASEGT. The ends lost 2 bases at V and 7 bases at J; junction bases unmatched: 4. CDR3 length: 14 residues. The CDR3 sequence: CASSEQQREGTQYF. The CDR3 DNA reads as TGTGCCAGCAGTGAACAGCAGCGGGAGGGGACCCAGTACTTC.

For the CDR3, the DNA is TGCAGTACATCCAGGGGTTCCGAGCAGTACTTC. Translating gives CSTSRGSEQYF. The chain carries TRBV20-1 and TRBJ2-7; D is possibly TRBD1 (6 bases). The CDR3 has 11 amino acids. V lost 8 bases and J lost 6, with 14 bases in between. Looked up from germline, CDR1 is DFQATT and CDR2 is SNEGSKA (reference sequence).

This chain uses TRBV30 with TRBJ1-3; 7 nucleotides line up with TRBD1. Trimming removed 1 base from V and 4 bases from J; junction bases left unmatched: 1. CDR3 length: 13 residues. CDR1 is GTSNPN, CDR2 SVGIG, per germline (reference sequence). Here the CDR3 DNA reads TGTGCCTGGAGTGCGACAGGGGGAAACACCATATATTTT. Translated, it gives CAWSATGGNTIYF.

The genes are TRBV5-1 and TRBJ2-1; tentatively, D is TRBD1 (6 bases). Per germline, CDR1 SGHRS and CDR2 YFSETQ. Trimming stripped 8 bases from V and 0 bases from J, with 18 bases between. The CDR3 runs to 16 residues. CDR3 residues: CASSVSGDSSYNEQFF. CDR3 coding DNA: TGCGCCAGTAGCGTGTCAGGGGATAGCTCCTACAATGAGCAGTTCTTC.